The 15 T cell receptor beta chains below all came from one sample that was sequenced in a study of neurological immune-mediated disorders. TCRdb re-analysed the 5' RACE reads in MiXCR, keeping a single row per CDR3 protein. The sample has 65,000 to 80,000 distinct CDR3 sequences; under 20% are singletons. Sequencing was carried out using PBMCs. Every receptor here comes from a woman aged 40 to 49 in good health.

The table lists this clonotype with many counts. The V call is TRBV12-3 or TRBV12-4, the J call TRBJ2-2; TRBD1 matches at 9 bases. Germline trimming cut 4 bases from V and 6 bases from J; bases unmatched to any gene: 3. CDR3 length equals 14 residues. CDR3 in DNA: TGTGCCAGCAGTTGGGACAGGGAACCCGGGGAGCTGTTTTTT. Translating gives CASSWDREPGELFF.

At least ten counts were recorded for this clonotype. V is TRBV20-1 and J is TRBJ2-1; 14 nucleotides align to TRBD2. The CDR3 length is 15 residues. The J segment lost 4 bases and the V segment lost 6 bases, leaving 5 bases of the junction unmatched. Germline V gene data show CDR1 as DFQATT and CDR2 as SNEGSKA (reference sequence). CDR3 in amino acids: CSARTSGGTYNEQFF. CDR3 sequence (DNA): TGCAGTGCCCGGACTAGCGGGGGGACTTACAATGAGCAGTTCTTC.

This clonotype was recorded at least ten times. The genes are TRBV28 and TRBJ2-3; D remains unclear. The CDR3 loop spans 17 amino acids. V lost 3 bases, J lost 0 bases, and 16 bases lay in between. Germline V CDR1 and CDR2: MDHEN, SYDVKM. CDR3 sequence reads: CASSFFSEMASTDTQYF. The CDR3 DNA is TGTGCCAGCAGTTTCTTCAGCGAGATGGCTAGCACAGATACGCAGTATTTT.

The CDR3 spells CAIQGARSYNSPLHF. DNA of the CDR3: TGTGCCATCCAGGGGGCTAGGTCCTATAATTCACCCCTCCACTTT. This chain uses TRBV2 with TRBJ1-6, with 8 bases aligning to TRBD1. The CDR3 is 15 residues long. Germline trimming cut 10 bases from V and 1 base from J; bases unmatched to any gene: 6. Germline V lookup: CDR1 SNHLY, CDR2 FYNNEI.

This clonotype showed up many times. V usage is TRBV7-2 and J usage is TRBJ1-2; D is uncertain. Looked up from germline, CDR1 is SGHTA and CDR2 is FQGNSA. This CDR3 has 17 amino acids. The V end lost 1 base, the J end lost 6 bases, and 21 bases lay between the germline ends. CDR3 coding DNA: TGTGCCAGCAGCTTAGATGGGATTATCGGGGTAATCAATGGCTACACCTTC. Translation: CASSLDGIIGVINGYTF.

This clonotype has only one observation. The chain links TRBV9 to TRBJ2-1, with D uncertain. This CDR3 contains 13 residues. Trimming took 3 bases from V and 10 from J, leaving 14 bases between them. The germline V gene has CDR1 SGDLS and CDR2 YYNGEE. The CDR3 bases are TGTGCCAGCAGCGCCTTCTTTGAAAGCGAGCAGTTCTTC. Translating gives CASSAFFESEQFF.

There are many counts of this clonotype. V usage is TRBV7-8 and J usage is TRBJ1-1, with 9 nucleotides matching TRBD1. The V gene's germline CDR1 is SGHVS and CDR2 FQNEAQ. The V gene end was trimmed by 4 bases and the J gene end by 5 bases; junction bases not matched to a gene: 2. This CDR3 comprises 13 residues. The CDR3 spells CASSSDRGTEAFF. The CDR3 DNA reads TGTGCCAGCAGCTCCGACAGGGGGACTGAAGCTTTCTTT.

This clonotype was recorded many times. The rearrangement uses TRBV5-1 and TRBJ2-3, with 7 bases aligning to TRBD1. The germline V gene encodes CDR1 SGHRS and CDR2 YFSETQ. Trimming at V came to 0 bases and at J to 0 bases, leaving 10 bases not matched to a gene. The CDR3 loop spans 18 amino acids. Written as DNA, the CDR3 is TGCGCCAGCAGCTTGGTAACAGGGGACACCACTAGCACAGATACGCAGTATTTT. Amino acid sequence: CASSLVTGDTTSTDTQYF.

The gene calls are TRBV6-1 and TRBJ1-4, with 9 positions matching TRBD1. With V trimmed by 11 bases and J by 10 bases, 14 bases remained unmatched. Germline CDR1 MNHNS, CDR2 SASEGT. The CDR3 is 14 residues long. The CDR3 sequence: CAGRQGGTSGKLFF. CDR3 nucleotide sequence: TGTGCCGGAAGACAGGGGGGAACCAGTGGAAAACTGTTTTTT.

This clonotype was counted at least ten times. This chain joins TRBV5-6 and TRBJ2-4; TRBD2 matches 8 bases. V lost 1 base and J lost 6; bases outside the gene matches: 6. The germline gives CDR1 SGHDT, CDR2 YYEEEE. The CDR3 runs to 15 residues. CDR3: CASSLTGGGSNIQYF. The DNA for the CDR3 is TGTGCCAGCAGCTTGACGGGCGGGGGGTCAAACATTCAGTACTTC.

This clonotype was seen more than once but under ten times. The chain has TRBV20-1 and TRBJ2-2, with 7 nucleotides matching TRBD1. Germline-derived CDR1 and CDR2 are DFQATT and SNEGSKA (reference sequence). J lost 0 bases, V lost 4 bases, and 2 bases had no gene match. The CDR3 has 14 residues. The CDR3 DNA reads TGCAGTGCTAAACAGGGGACGAACACCGGGGAGCTGTTTTTT. It encodes CSAKQGTNTGELFF.

This clonotype showed up many times. The chain links TRBV7-2 to TRBJ2-2; 11 nucleotides align to TRBD2. V was pared by 2 bases and J by 5 bases, with 1 base of the junction left unmatched. The CDR3 loop spans 15 amino acids. Per germline, CDR1 SGHTA and CDR2 FQGNSA. CDR3 region: CASSLTSGGTGELFF. Here the CDR3 DNA reads TGTGCCAGCAGCTTAACTAGCGGGGGAACCGGGGAGCTGTTTTTT.

The rearrangement joins TRBV5-1 to TRBJ2-1, with a weak D call TRBD1 (5 bases). Germline V gene data show CDR1 as SGHRS and CDR2 as YFSETQ. With 2 bases removed from V and 5 bases from J, the gap between germline ends came to 8 bases. The CDR3 length is 13 residues. CDR3 bases: TGCGCCAGCAGCTTAAGGGGTGACAATGAGCAGTTCTTC. It translates to CASSLRGDNEQFF.

This clonotype was picked up many times. V and J are TRBV15 and TRBJ1-6; weak D call: TRBD1 (6 bases). The CDR3 spans 15 residues. CDR1 is LNHNV, CDR2 YYDKDF, per germline (reference sequence). V gave up 1 base and J gave up 5 bases, with 9 bases separating them. CDR3 residues: CATSRGGGNNSPLHF. Written as DNA, the CDR3 is TGTGCCACCAGCAGAGGGGGGGGCAATAATTCACCCCTCCACTTT.

The table lists this clonotype with many counts. V usage is TRBV5-1 and J usage is TRBJ2-5, with TRBD2 identical over 12 bases. The CDR3 sequence is 16 residues long. Germline-derived CDR1 and CDR2 are SGHRS and YFSETQ. Losses at the gene ends were 4 bases for V and 5 bases for J; bases not matched to a gene: 9. CDR3 sequence reads: CASSKTRTSGDETQYF. In nucleotides, the CDR3 is TGCGCCAGCAGCAAGACACGGACTAGCGGGGATGAGACCCAGTACTTC.